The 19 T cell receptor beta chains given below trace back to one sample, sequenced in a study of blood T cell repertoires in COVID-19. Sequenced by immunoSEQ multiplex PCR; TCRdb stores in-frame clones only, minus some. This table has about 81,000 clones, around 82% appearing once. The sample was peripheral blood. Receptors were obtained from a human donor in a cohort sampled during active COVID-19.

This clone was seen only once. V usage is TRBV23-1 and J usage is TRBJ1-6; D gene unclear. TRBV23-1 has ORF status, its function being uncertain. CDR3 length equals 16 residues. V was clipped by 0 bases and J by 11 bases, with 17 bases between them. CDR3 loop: CASSQSKNNLEAPLHF. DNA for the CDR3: TGCGCCAGCAGTCAATCGAAAAATAATTTGGAGGCACCCCTCCACTTT.

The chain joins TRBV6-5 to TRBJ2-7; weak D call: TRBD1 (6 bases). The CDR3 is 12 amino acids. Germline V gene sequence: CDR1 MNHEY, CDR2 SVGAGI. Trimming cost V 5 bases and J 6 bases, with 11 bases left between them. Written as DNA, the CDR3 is TGTGCCAGCAGTACGACAGGCGCCGAGCAGTACTTC. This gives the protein CASSTTGAEQYF.

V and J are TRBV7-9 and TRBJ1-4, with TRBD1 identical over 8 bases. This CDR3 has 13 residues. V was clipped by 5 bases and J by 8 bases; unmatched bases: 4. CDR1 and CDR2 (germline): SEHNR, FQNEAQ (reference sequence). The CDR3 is CASSLGTGEKLFF. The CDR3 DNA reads TGTGCCAGCAGCCTCGGGACAGGCGAAAAACTGTTTTTT. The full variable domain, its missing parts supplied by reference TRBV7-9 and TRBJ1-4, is DTGVSQNPRHKITKRGQNVTFRCDPISEHNRLYWYRQTLGQGPEFLTYFQNEAQLEKSRLLSDRFSAERPKGSFSTLEIQRTEQGDSAMYLCASSLGTGEKLFFGSGTQLSVL.

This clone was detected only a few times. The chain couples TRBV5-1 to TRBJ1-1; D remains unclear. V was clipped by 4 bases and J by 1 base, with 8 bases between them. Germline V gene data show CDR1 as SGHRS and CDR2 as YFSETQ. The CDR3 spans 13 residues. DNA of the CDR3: TGCGCCAGCAGCCCAGAACGGAACACTGAAGCTTTCTTT. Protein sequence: CASSPERNTEAFF.

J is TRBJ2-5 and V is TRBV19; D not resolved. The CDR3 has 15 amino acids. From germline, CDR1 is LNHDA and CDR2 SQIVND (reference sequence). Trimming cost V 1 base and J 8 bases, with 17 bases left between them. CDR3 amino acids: CASSIAGGSFTTQYF. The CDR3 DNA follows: TGTGCCAGTAGTATAGCAGGTGGATCCTTTACCACCCAGTACTTC.

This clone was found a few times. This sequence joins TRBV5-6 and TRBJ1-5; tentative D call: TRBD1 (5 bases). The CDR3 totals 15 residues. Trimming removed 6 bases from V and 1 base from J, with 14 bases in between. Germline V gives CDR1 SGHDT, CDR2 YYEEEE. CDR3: CASNVGGNSNQPQHF. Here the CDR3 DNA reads TGTGCCAGCAACGTTGGGGGGAACAGCAATCAGCCCCAGCATTTT.

The CDR3 spells CASSQKGPGNTIYF. CDR3 nucleotides: TGTGCCAGCAGCCAAAAGGGGCCCGGAAACACCATATATTTT. The rearrangement joins TRBV3-1 (or the pseudogene TRBV3-2) to TRBJ1-3, with D possibly TRBD1 on 5 matching bases. Trimming cost V 2 bases and J 4 bases, with 9 bases left between them. Germline V lookup: CDR1 LGHDT, CDR2 YNNKEL (reference sequence). The CDR3 runs 14 residues.

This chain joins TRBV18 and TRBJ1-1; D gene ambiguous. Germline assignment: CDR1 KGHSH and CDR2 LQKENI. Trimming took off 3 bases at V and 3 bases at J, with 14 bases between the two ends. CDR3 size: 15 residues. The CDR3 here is CASSPRRQWDTEAFF. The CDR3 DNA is TGTGCCAGCTCACCGCGCAGGCAATGGGACACTGAAGCTTTCTTT. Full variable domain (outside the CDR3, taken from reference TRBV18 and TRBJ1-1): NAGVMQNPRHLVRRRGQEARLRCSPMKGHSHVYWYRQLPEEGLKFMVYLQKENIIDESGMPKERFSAEFPKEGPSILRIQQVVRGDSAAYFCASSPRRQWDTEAFFGQGTRLTVV.

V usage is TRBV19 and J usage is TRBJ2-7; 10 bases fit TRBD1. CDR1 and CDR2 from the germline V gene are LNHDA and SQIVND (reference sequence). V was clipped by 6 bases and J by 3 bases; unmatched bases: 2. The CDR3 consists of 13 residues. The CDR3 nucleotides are TGTGCCAGTAGAGGACAGGGGGTCTACGAGCAGTACTTC. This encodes CASRGQGVYEQYF.

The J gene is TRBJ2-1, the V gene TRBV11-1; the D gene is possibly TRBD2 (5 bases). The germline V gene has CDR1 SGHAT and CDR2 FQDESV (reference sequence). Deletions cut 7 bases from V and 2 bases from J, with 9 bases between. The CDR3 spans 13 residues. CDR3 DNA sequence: TGTGCCAGCAACGTGGAGGCCTACAATGAGCAGTTCTTC. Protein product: CASNVEAYNEQFF.

The CDR3 here is CASSPRTGGNYEQYF. In DNA form, the CDR3 reads TGTGCCAGCAGCCCAAGGACAGGGGGCAACTACGAGCAGTACTTC. The genes are TRBV9 and TRBJ2-7; 11 bases line up with TRBD1. Trimming took 4 bases from V and 3 from J; bases not matched to a gene: 6. This CDR3 comprises 15 residues. Germline assignment: CDR1 SGDLS and CDR2 YYNGEE.

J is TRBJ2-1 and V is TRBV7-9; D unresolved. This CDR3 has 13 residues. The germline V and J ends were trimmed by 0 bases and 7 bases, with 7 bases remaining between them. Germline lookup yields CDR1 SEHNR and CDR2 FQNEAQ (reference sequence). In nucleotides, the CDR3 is TGTGCCAGCAGCTTAGCGCGGTGGAATGAGCAGTTCTTC. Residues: CASSLARWNEQFF.

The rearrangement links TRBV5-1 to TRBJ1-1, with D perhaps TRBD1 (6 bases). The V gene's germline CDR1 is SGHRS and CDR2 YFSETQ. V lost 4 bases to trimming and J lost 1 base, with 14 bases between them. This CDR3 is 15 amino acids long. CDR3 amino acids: CASSPQGGENTEAFF. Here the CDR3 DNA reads TGCGCCAGCAGCCCCCAAGGGGGGGAGAACACTGAAGCTTTCTTT.

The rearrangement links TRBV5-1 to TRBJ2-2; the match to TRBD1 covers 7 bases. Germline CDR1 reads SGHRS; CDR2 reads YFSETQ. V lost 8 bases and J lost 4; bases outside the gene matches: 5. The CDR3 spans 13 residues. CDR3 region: CASRDSFTGELFF. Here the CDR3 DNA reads TGCGCCAGTCGGGACAGCTTCACCGGGGAGCTGTTTTTT.

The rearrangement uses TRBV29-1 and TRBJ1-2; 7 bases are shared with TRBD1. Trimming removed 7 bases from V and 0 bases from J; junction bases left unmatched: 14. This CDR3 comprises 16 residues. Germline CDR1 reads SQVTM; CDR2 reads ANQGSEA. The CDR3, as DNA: TGCAGCGCCTACCCAGGGACAGCCGTTACTAACTATGGCTACACCTTC. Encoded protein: CSAYPGTAVTNYGYTF.

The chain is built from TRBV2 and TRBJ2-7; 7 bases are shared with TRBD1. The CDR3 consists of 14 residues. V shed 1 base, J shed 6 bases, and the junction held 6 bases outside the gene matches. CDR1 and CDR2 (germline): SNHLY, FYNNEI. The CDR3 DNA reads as TGTGCCAGCAGTGAAGGTGACAGGGCTTCCGAGCAGTACTTC. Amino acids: CASSEGDRASEQYF.

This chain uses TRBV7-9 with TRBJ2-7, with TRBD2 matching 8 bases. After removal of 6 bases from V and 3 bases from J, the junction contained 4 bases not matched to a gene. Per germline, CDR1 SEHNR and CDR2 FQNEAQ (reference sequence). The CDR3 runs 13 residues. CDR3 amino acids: CASRAGANYEQYF. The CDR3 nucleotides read TGTGCCAGCAGAGCGGGGGCTAACTACGAGCAGTACTTC.

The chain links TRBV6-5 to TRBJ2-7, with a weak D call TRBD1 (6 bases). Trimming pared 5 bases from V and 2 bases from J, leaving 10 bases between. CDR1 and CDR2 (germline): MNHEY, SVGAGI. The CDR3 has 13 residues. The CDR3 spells CASSQGFPYEQYF. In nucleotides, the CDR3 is TGTGCCAGCAGTCAGGGGTTCCCCTACGAGCAGTACTTC.

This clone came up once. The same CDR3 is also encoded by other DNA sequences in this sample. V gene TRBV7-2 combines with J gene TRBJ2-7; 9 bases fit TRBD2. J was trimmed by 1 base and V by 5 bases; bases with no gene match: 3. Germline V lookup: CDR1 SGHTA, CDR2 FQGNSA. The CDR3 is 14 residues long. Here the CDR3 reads CASSPSGGSYEQYF. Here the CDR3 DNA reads TGTGCCAGCAGCCCGAGCGGGGGGTCCTACGAGCAGTACTTC.